The 8 T cell receptor beta chains reported below all come from one sample, sequenced in a study of identical twins. Via MiXCR, TCRdb re-called the 5' RACE reads, giving one row per CDR3 protein. The sample shows just over 450,000 distinct CDR3 sequences, 14% of them seen only once. This sample was also put to use in a study of yellow fever vaccine responses in identical twins.

Material for sequencing was CD4+ T cells sorted from blood. These TCRs come from a woman aged 18-30 years in good health.

V usage is TRBV3-1 and J usage is TRBJ2-1, with 10 bases matching TRBD2. The germline gives CDR1 LGHDT, CDR2 YNNKEL (reference sequence). The CDR3 contains 20 residues. V trimming: 1 base; J trimming: 7 bases; junction bases outside the gene matches: 19. CDR3 DNA: TGTGCCAGCAGCCAAGCCGGGACAGATAGAAGCGGGAGGGCCAGTAATGAGCAGTTCTTC. Residues: CASSQAGTDRSGRASNEQFF.

Only a few counts were recorded for this clonotype. V and J are TRBV3-1 and TRBJ1-6; 7 bases are shared with TRBD1. Germline V CDR1 and CDR2: LGHDT, YNNKEL (reference sequence). This CDR3 has 12 residues. Trimming cost V 4 bases and J 18 bases; bases outside gene matches: 9. The CDR3 sequence is CASSRPGTDPHF. The DNA for the CDR3 is TGTGCCAGCAGCCGCCCCGGGACAGATCCCCACTTT.

The gene calls are TRBV5-6 and TRBJ2-3; no clear D gene. With 0 bases removed from V and 1 base from J, the gap between germline ends came to 12 bases. Looked up from germline, CDR1 is SGHDT and CDR2 is YYEEEE. CDR3 size: 16 residues. The CDR3 loop reads CASSLAGYRGTDTQYF. Here the CDR3 DNA reads TGTGCCAGCAGCTTGGCCGGCTACCGGGGCACAGATACGCAGTATTTT.

This clonotype showed up just a few times. The gene calls are TRBV4-1 and TRBJ1-3, with D maybe TRBD1 (5 bases). CDR3 length equals 14 residues. CDR1 and CDR2 (germline): MGHRA, YSYEKL. V shed 1 base and J shed 9 bases, with 13 bases lying between them. CDR3 sequence reads: CASSQGGHPRTIYF. As DNA, the CDR3 is TGCGCCAGCAGCCAAGGGGGCCACCCTCGCACCATATATTTT.

V and J are TRBV24-1 and TRBJ2-7; D tentatively fits TRBD1 or TRBD2 (5 bases each). CDR3 length equals 16 residues. V shed 2 bases and J shed 9 bases, with 22 bases lying between them. CDR1 is KGHDR, CDR2 SFDVKD, per germline. DNA for the CDR3: TGTGCCACCAGTGATTCCCGGGCGGGTCGAGGGGATGGGCAGTACTTC. Translation: CATSDSRAGRGDGQYF.

The sample holds a few counts of this clonotype. This chain links TRBV14 with TRBJ2-7; D gene unclear. Trimming stripped 3 bases from V and 3 bases from J, with 6 bases between. Germline assignment: CDR1 SGHDN and CDR2 FVKESK. The CDR3 is 12 residues long. DNA for the CDR3: TGTGCCAGCAGCCATGCCAACTACGAGCAGTACTTC. The encoded protein is CASSHANYEQYF.

This clonotype was seen more than once but under ten times. The V call is TRBV30, the J call TRBJ2-7, with D perhaps TRBD1 (6 bases). There are 15 residues in the CDR3. Germline assignment: CDR1 GTSNPN and CDR2 SVGIG (reference sequence). Deletions cut 0 bases from V and 0 bases from J, with 12 bases between. This chain's CDR3 is CAWSVGQGPSYEQYF. CDR3 coding DNA: TGTGCCTGGAGTGTCGGTCAGGGGCCCTCCTACGAGCAGTACTTC.

The rearrangement uses TRBV5-6 and TRBJ2-3; D is possibly TRBD1 (5 bases). Per the germline V gene, CDR1 is SGHDT and CDR2 is YYEEEE. V lost 0 bases and J lost 4, with 12 bases in between. This CDR3 contains 15 residues. This CDR3 is CASSLVAGNPDTQYF. In DNA, the CDR3 is TGTGCCAGCAGCTTGGTGGCAGGGAATCCAGATACGCAGTATTTT.